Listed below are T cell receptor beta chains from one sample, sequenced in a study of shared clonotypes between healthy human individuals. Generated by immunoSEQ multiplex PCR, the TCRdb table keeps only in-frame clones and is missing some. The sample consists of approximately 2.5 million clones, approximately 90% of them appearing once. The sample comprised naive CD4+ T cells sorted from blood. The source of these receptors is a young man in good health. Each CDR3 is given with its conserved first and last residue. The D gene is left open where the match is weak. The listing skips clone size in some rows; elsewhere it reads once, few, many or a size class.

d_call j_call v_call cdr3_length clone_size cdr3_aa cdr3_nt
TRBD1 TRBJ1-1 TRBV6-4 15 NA CASRAGQGAATEAFF TGTGCCAGCAGGGCGGGACAGGGGGCAGCCACTGAAGCTTTCTTT
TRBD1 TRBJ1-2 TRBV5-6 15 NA CASRTGTAILGGYTF TGTGCCAGCAGAACCGGGACAGCAATCCTCGGAGGCTACACCTTC
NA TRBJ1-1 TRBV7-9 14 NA CASSLLGLNTEAFF TGTGCCAGCAGCTTACTGGGGTTGAACACTGAAGCTTTCTTT
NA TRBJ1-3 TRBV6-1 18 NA CASSEGITGEISGNTIYF TGTGCCAGCAGTGAAGGAATAACGGGAGAAATCTCTGGAAACACCATATATTTT
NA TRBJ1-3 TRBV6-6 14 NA CASSYSRNGNTIYF TGTGCCAGCAGTTACTCCAGGAACGGAAACACCATATATTTT
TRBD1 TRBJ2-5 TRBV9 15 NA CASSPSDRGVETQYF TGTGCCAGCAGCCCATCGGACAGGGGTGTGGAGACCCAGTACTTC
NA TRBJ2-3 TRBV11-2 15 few CASSLGGGLTDTQYF TGTGCCAGCAGCTTAGGTGGGGGGCTGACAGATACGCAGTATTTT
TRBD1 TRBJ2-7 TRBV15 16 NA CATSRDVGQGTYEQYF TGTGCCACCAGCAGAGATGTCGGACAGGGCACCTACGAGCAGTACTTC
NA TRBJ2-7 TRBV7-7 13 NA CASSPSSSYEQYF TGTGCTAGCAGCCCCAGCTCTTCCTACGAGCAGTACTTC
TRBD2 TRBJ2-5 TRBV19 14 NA CASSPGGAVKTQYF TGTGCCAGTAGCCCGGGGGGAGCGGTTAAGACCCAGTACTTC
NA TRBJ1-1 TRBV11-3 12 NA CASSRDSGEAFF TGTGCCAGCAGCCGAGACAGTGGTGAAGCTTTCTTT
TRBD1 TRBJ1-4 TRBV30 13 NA CAWRDRANEKLFF TGTGCCTGGAGGGACAGGGCTAATGAAAAACTGTTTTTT
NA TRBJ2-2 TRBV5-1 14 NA CASSLAGGAGELFF TGCGCCAGCAGCTTGGCAGGGGGGGCCGGGGAGCTGTTTTTT
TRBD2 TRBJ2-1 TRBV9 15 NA CASSGGLAGRDEQFF TGTGCCAGCAGCGGAGGACTAGCGGGGAGGGATGAGCAGTTCTTC
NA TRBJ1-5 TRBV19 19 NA CASTNSRDILRDSNQPQHF TGTGCCAGTACTAATAGCCGGGACATACTTAGAGATAGCAATCAGCCCCAGCATTTT
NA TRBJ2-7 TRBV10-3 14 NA CAISTTGHRYEQYF TGTGCCATCAGTACCACGGGACATCGGTACGAGCAGTACTTC
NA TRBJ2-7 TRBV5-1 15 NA CASSLAWEADYEQYF TGCGCCAGCAGCTTGGCCTGGGAGGCGGACTACGAGCAGTACTTC
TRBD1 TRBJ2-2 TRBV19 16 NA CASRQGDRGITGELFF TGTGCCAGCCGTCAAGGGGACAGGGGTATCACCGGGGAGCTGTTTTTT
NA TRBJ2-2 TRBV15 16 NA CATSRPGHQNTGELFF TGTGCCACCAGCAGACCTGGACACCAGAACACCGGGGAGCTGTTTTTT
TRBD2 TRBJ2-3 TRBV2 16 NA CASSKGLAGITDTQYF TGTGCCAGCAGCAAGGGACTAGCGGGAATTACAGATACGCAGTATTTT
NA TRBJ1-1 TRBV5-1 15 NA CASTLHSELNTEAFF TGCGCCAGCACCCTCCACTCGGAGTTGAACACTGAAGCTTTCTTT
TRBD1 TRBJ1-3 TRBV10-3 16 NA CAISGQGQLPGNTIYF TGTGCCATCAGTGGGCAGGGACAGCTCCCTGGAAACACCATATATTTT
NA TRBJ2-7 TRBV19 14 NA CASSIVGPGYEQYF TGTGCCAGTAGTATAGTAGGACCGGGCTACGAGCAGTACTTC
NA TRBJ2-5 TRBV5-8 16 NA CASSLGGSPVGETQYF TGTGCCAGCAGCTTGGGGGGATCTCCGGTGGGAGAGACCCAGTACTTC
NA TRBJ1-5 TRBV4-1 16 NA CASSQDLGRVNQPQHF TGCGCCAGCAGCCAAGATTTGGGACGGGTCAATCAGCCCCAGCATTTT
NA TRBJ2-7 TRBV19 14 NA CASSTAPSSYEQYF TGTGCCAGTAGTACCGCCCCGAGCTCCTACGAGCAGTACTTC
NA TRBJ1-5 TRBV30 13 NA CAWSGGHDQPQHF TGTGCCTGGAGTGGAGGGCATGATCAGCCCCAGCATTTT
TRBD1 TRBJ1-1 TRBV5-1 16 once CASSLRQGGYDTEAFF TGCGCCAGCAGCTTACGACAGGGAGGTTATGACACTGAAGCTTTCTTT
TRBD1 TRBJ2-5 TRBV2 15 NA CASSDAMGQQETQYF TGTGCCAGCAGTGATGCTATGGGACAGCAAGAGACCCAGTACTTC
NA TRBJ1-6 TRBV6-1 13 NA CASSVGWNSPLHF TGTGCCAGCAGTGTAGGGTGGAATTCACCCCTCCACTTT
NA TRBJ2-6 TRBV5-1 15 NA CASKFGGSGANVLTF TGCGCCAGCAAGTTTGGCGGGTCTGGGGCCAACGTCCTGACTTTC
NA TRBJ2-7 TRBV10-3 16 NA CAISESTFAGGNKQYF TGTGCCATCAGTGAGTCGACTTTCGCAGGGGGGAACAAGCAGTACTTC
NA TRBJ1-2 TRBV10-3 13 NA CAISEVETYGYTF TGTGCCATCAGTGAAGTGGAAACCTATGGCTACACCTTC
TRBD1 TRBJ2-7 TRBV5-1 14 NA CASSRRDSAYEQYF TGCGCCAGCAGCAGAAGGGACAGCGCCTACGAGCAGTACTTC
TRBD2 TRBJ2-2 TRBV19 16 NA CASRTSGRANTGELFF TGTGCCAGTAGGACTAGCGGGAGGGCGAACACCGGGGAGCTGTTTTTT
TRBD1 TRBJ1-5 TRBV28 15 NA CASSRTGRDNQPQHF TGTGCCAGCAGTAGGACAGGGAGAGACAATCAGCCCCAGCATTTT
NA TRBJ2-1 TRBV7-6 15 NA CASSLAPSRSNEQFF TGTGCCAGCAGCTTAGCGCCAAGCCGAAGTAATGAGCAGTTCTTC
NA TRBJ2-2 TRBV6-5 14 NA CASSYGANTGELFF TGTGCCAGCAGTTACGGGGCGAACACCGGGGAGCTGTTTTTT
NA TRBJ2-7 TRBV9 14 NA CASSVDDGAYEQYF TGTGCCAGCAGCGTAGATGACGGAGCCTACGAGCAGTACTTC
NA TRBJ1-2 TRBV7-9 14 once CASSSKQAPRGYTF TGTGCCAGCAGCTCGAAACAGGCGCCTCGGGGCTACACCTTC